This T cell receptor (beta chain) was observed in a study of T-cell reconstitution after alpha-beta-depleted transplantation in children. Study conclusions and caveats: T-cell counts and diversity were attributed mostly to newly produced T cells one year after transplant. Surviving recipient T cells and thymic progenitors produced the high day-60 TCRbeta diversity seen in some patients. Two months or so post-transplant, alpha-beta T cells reportedly derived from several hundred expanded graft clones.

Germline V gene data show CDR1 as SGHRS and CDR2 as YFSETQ. Trimming took 0 bases from V and 0 from J, leaving 7 bases between them. This CDR3 contains 15 residues. Concerning this clonotype itself: The antigen is not known.

The authors prepared the TCRbeta library with unique molecular identifiers. One entry per CDR3 protein results from TCRdb running MiXCR on the PCR reads. Here the sample spans hundreds of thousands of distinct CDR3 sequences, about a sixth being singletons. The source of this sequence is a boy under two years old who had a stem cell transplant for Wiskott-Aldrich syndrome, so the T cells may come from the graft donor. Material: PBMCs, mostly from graft donor cells, obtained 360 days after TCRalphabeta/CD19-depleted stem cell transplant. J is TRBJ2-1 and V is TRBV5-1; the D is unclear. The CDR3 coding sequence is TGCGCCAGCAGCTTGGCCTGGGGCTCCTACAATGAGCAGTTCTTC. Its protein is CASSLAWGSYNEQFF. Complete variable domain (other parts from reference TRBV5-1 and TRBJ2-1): KAGVTQTPRYLIKTRGQQVTLSCSPISGHRSVSWYQQTPGQGLQFLFEYFSETQRNKGNFPGRFSGRQFSNSRSEMNVSTLELGDSALYLCASSLAWGSYNEQFFGPGTRLTVL.